The T cell receptor (beta chain) described here comes from a study of T cell changes during pregnancy in multiple sclerosis (dated by TCRdb to between 2017 and 2020). Concerning the study at large: The study examined how the T cell repertoire changed over the course of pregnancy in women with multiple sclerosis.

CDR1 and CDR2, per the germline V gene, are SGHDN and FVKESK. V drops 1 base and J drops 6 bases, leaving 4 bases in between. The CDR3 sequence holds 11 residues, the cysteine and phenylalanine included. Only the CDR3 portion is preserved as DNA: 33 bases, with reading frame beginning at the first base. Library preparation employed the immunoSEQ multiplex PCR assay. Here the immuneACCESS table is served through TCRdb, limited to in-frame sequences with V and J called. Missing clones are a known gap in these copies; in checked studies unresolved V genes cover under half, and the rest lacks a known reason. In all, the sample holds tens of thousands of clones, and approximately 92% of those were seen once. In total, the top ten clones hold over 6% of the sample. Regarding this clone: This clone's antigen is unknown. Base qualities are not at hand, and no much larger clone is one base apart.

The source is a female donor with multiple sclerosis, enrolled in a pregnancy study. The V and J segments used are TRBV14 and TRBJ2-7, with no reliable assignment of the D segment. The sequenced sample was CD8+ T cells from peripheral blood mononuclear cells, obtained in the third trimester of pregnancy. CDR3 region: CASSQGLEQYF. The DNA sequence follows: TGTGCCAGCAGCCAAGGTCTCGAGCAGTACTTC.